The source of this T cell receptor beta chain is a study of cytotoxic CD8 clonotypes in ibrutinib-treated CLL. Depths of 1 in 200,000 to 1 in 1 million T cells were the sequencing target. Libraries were prepared by immunoSEQ multiplex PCR; TCRdb keeps only in-frame clonotypes and omits some of them. The sample lists roughly 130,000 clones, approximately 81% occurring once. V was pared by 0 bases and J by 10 bases, with 14 bases between. Germline V gene sequence: CDR1 LGHNT, CDR2 FRNRAP. This CDR3 has 14 amino acids. The sample consisted of PBMCs, taken after 12 months of ibrutinib treatment. The TCR sequence derives from a human donor with chronic lymphocytic leukemia. V gene TRBV12-5 combines with J gene TRBJ2-3; D not resolved. The CDR3 region is CASGLVRLPEPQYF. The CDR3, as DNA: TGTGCTAGTGGTTTGGTACGACTCCCGGAGCCGCAGTATTTT.